This TCR beta chain was captured by sequencing in a study of blood T cell repertoires in COVID-19. Study context: The United States, Italy and Spain were the sources of the acute and convalescent COVID-19 samples. Nucleic acid was either cDNA or gDNA, and it came from T cells, B-cell-depleted T cells, or PBMCs.

Germline V lookup: CDR1 SGHRS, CDR2 YFSETQ. This CDR3 contains 15 residues. J gave up 5 bases and V 3 bases, and 4 bases lay outside the gene matches. Authors' data handling: By means of reference gene primer amplification, nucleated cell counts were estimated. Repertoires were generated with immunoSEQ multiplex PCR, while TCRdb's copy carries only in-frame clones and drops some. The V and J calls and clone size come from that table; D and trimming were worked out from the DNA. The table shows just under 85,000 clones, with around 82% occurring only once. Material for sequencing was peripheral blood. The V call is TRBV5-1, the J call TRBJ2-1; 11 nucleotides line up with TRBD2. The TCR originated in a woman between 55 and 75 years old with acute or convalescent COVID-19. CDR3: CASSSLAGGNNEQFF. For the CDR3, the DNA is TGCGCCAGCAGCTCTCTAGCGGGAGGAAACAATGAGCAGTTCTTC.